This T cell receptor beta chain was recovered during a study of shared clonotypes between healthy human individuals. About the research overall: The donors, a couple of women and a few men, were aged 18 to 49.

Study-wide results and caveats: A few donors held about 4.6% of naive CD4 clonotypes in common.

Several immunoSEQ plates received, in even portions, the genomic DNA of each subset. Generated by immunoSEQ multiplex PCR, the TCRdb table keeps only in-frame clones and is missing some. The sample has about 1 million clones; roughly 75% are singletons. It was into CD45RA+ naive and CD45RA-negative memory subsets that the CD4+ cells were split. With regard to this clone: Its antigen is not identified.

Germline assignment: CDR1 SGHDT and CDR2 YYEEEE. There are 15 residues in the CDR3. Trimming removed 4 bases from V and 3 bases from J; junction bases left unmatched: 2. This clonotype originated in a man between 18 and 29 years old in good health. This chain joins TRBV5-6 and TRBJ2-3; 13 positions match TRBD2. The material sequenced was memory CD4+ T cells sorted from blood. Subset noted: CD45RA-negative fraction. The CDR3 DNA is TGTGCCAGCAGCGGACTAGCGGGAGCGACAGATACGCAGTATTTT. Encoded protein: CASSGLAGATDTQYF.